This T cell receptor beta chain was identified during a study of shared clonotypes between healthy human individuals (dated by TCRdb to 2018 to 2020). Broadly, across the study: The cohort comprised a couple of women and a few men aged 18 to 49 years. The study deeply sequenced blood TCR repertoires of 5 or 6 healthy adults to estimate repertoire size and the extent of clonotype sharing between individuals. To increase sequencing depth and limit assay-specific biases, TCR repertoire library preparation and sequencing were carried out by different laboratories using diverse techniques. For each donor, three plates each were used for CD4 naive and CD4 memory, two plates were used for CD8 naive, and one plate was used for CD8 memory. Leukapheresis yielded between about 0.94 and 8.9 billion PBMCs per donor. Beyond this particular receptor, the publication reports: The genetic and exposure-history diversity represented was limited by the small number of donors. Only blood was sampled, and tissue TCR repertoires likely differ from those in blood. Higher generation probabilities were observed for clonotypes shared by all four sorted-subset donors than for non-shared clonotypes. Sharing across several donors was observed for roughly 5% of naive CD4, over 3% of naive CD8, over 2% of memory CD4, and 0.4% of memory CD8 clonotypes. Incomplete sequencing was indicated by rarefaction of sorted-subset datasets, despite the large sequencing depth. Pairwise subsampling indicated that sequencing depth was expected to affect the degree of clonotype sharing among donors. Estimated clonotype richness was generally larger for naive than for memory subsets.

For the CD8 naive samples, CD45RO-negative cells were positively selected for CCR7, yielding a CD45RA+CCR7+ population from which TemRA cells were excluded. The donors were healthy, HIV-negative adults who had no recently reported acute infections or vaccinations. All donors were Caucasian adults living in Nashville, Tennessee, USA. After blood collection by leukapheresis, PBMCs were isolated using Ficoll-Histopaque density gradient centrifugation and then cryopreserved in the vapor phase of liquid nitrogen. Analytical flow cytometry was used to check the purity and quantity of each magnetically sorted T cell population. Each sorted fraction had its genomic DNA isolated and then quantified by UV absorbance on a Nanodrop 2000c. This clone was observed once. Its antigen remains unidentified. Base qualities were left out, and no much larger clone turns up one base away. Taken from the germline V gene (reference sequence), the CDR1 and CDR2 loops are LNHDA and SQIVND. The junction shows trimming of 1 base on V and 7 bases on J, plus 17 bases between the germline ends. The CDR3 numbers 15 residues from cysteine through phenylalanine. The read is trimmed to its CDR3 DNA, 45 bases read in frame from base 1.

Using the deep immunoSEQ assay, multiplex PCR amplified TCR CDR3 regions from genomic DNA. Extracted genomic DNA from each cell subset was spread evenly across all wells of several immunoSEQ 96-well plates, with each plate serving as a replicate. For sorted subsets, each replicate PCR was loaded with 200 ng genomic DNA, equivalent to 32,000 or so T cell genomes. The purified libraries were quantified using a Qubit 3.0 fluorometer, sized with a Bioanalyzer 2100, and then quantified again using the KAPA Library Quantification kit. Each immunoSEQ 96-well plate was sequenced on its own single-read 150-cycle Illumina NextSeq 550 flow cell. Processing in the source paper ran as follows. The immunoSEQ output contained only junctional sequences without quality scores, so filtering could not match that applied to full-length reads. To assign V/J genes and CDR3, sequences were annotated using PyIR, a Python wrapper for IgBLAST v1.9, with IMGT germline references. Reads were filtered out if the reads had weak V/J assignments (E-value above 1e-6), no CDR3, stop codons, out-of-frame junctions, or ambiguous translated residues. V3J clonotypes were defined by identical inferred V gene, J gene, and CDR3 amino acid sequence. Percentage overlap between repertoires was computed as shared unique clonotypes divided by the size of the smaller repertoire. Three approaches were used to assess repertoire richness: RTK rarefaction, the Chao1 estimator, and Recon v2.1 estimates of unobserved clonotypes. Generation probabilities for all TCRbeta clonotypes obtained by the gDNA method from a handful of donors were computed using OLGA. TCRdb re-hosts the immuneACCESS table, in-frame sequences only. Its copies lack some clones; in the studies checked, an unresolved V gene accounts for under half of them, and the cause for the rest is not known. From that table come the V and J calls and clone size; the DNA was used to work out D and trimming. Across this sample there are 2 million to 2.5 million clones, with about 94% seen only once. Of the sample, about 1.1% falls within the top ten clones.

The rearranged chain carries TRBV19 and TRBJ2-7; TRBD2 could be the D gene, as 5 bases match. Source material: naive CD8+ T cells sorted from blood. According to the study, the label for this sample's cell subset or site signals: CD45RA+CCR7+. The receptor was derived from a man in his late teens or twenties in good health. The DNA sequence is given as TGTGCCAGTAGTATAGGGGCACAAAACGGGGAAGAGCAGTACTTC. Its protein product is CASSIGAQNGEEQYF.